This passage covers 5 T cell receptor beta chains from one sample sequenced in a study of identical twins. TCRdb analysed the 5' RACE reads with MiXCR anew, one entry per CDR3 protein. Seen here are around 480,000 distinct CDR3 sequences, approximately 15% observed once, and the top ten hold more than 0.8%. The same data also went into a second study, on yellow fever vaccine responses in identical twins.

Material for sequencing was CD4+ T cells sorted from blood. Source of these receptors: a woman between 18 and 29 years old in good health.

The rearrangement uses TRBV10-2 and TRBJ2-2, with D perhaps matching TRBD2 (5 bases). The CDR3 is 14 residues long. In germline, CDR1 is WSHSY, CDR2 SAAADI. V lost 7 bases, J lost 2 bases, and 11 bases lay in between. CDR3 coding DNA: TGCGCCAGCATTGGTAGCGCAAACACCGGGGAGCTGTTTTTT. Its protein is CASIGSANTGELFF.

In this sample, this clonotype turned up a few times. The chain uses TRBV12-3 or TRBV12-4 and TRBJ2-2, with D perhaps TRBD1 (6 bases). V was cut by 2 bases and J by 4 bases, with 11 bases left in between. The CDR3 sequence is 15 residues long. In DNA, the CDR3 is TGTGCCAGCAGTTTAAACAGGGTTTTCACCGGGGAGCTGTTTTTT. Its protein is CASSLNRVFTGELFF.

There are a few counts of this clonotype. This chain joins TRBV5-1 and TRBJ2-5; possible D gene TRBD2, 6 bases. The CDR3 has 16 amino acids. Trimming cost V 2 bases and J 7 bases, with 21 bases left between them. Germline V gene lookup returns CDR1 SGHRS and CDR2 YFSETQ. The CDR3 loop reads CASSFDKAGRDGTQYF. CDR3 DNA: TGCGCCAGCAGCTTCGACAAAGCGGGTCGGGATGGGACCCAGTACTTC.

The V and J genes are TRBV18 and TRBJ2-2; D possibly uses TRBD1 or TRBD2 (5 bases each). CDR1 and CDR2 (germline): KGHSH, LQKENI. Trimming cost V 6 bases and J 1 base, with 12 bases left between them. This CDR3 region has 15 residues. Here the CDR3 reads CASSRGLQNTGELFF. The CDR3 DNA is TGTGCCAGCTCCCGGGGCCTCCAGAACACCGGGGAGCTGTTTTTT.

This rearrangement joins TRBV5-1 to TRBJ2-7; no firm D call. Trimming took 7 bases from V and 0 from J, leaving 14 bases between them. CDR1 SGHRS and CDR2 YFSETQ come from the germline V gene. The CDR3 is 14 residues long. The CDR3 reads CASASIRSSYEQYF. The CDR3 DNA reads TGCGCCAGCGCCTCAATACGAAGCTCCTACGAGCAGTACTTC.